This T cell receptor (beta chain) emerged from a study of blood T cell repertoires in COVID-19. Study at large: Sources were T cells, B-cell-depleted T cells, or PBMCs; the material itself was cDNA or gDNA.

Original processing notes: How many nucleated cells were present was estimated from reference gene primer amplification. Assay used: immunoSEQ multiplex PCR; TCRdb lists only in-frame clones, some missing. V, J and clone size are those of that table, while D and trimming were read from the DNA. The sample shows tens of thousands of clones, more than 70% of them seen only once. In this sample, this clone turned up a few times. This receptor was obtained from a middle-aged man with active COVID-19. Sequencing was done on a sample of peripheral blood.

The CDR3 DNA is TGTGCCATCAGTTCCACTACGGGACAGGTCCGAGGTGAGCAGTACTTC. Protein sequence: CAISSTTGQVRGEQYF. The chain carries TRBV10-3 and TRBJ2-7; 8 nucleotides agree with TRBD1. The germline CDR1 and CDR2 sequences are ENHRY and SYGVKD. This CDR3 comprises 16 residues. After removal of 5 bases from V and 7 bases from J, the junction contained 16 bases not matched to a gene.